This T cell receptor (beta chain) was found in a study of prognosis after radiotherapy for stage I lung cancer. At the level of the study: In total, around 13 men and several women took part as patients, aged roughly 53 to 85 with a median of about 68 years.

Whole-study findings and limits: Before stereotactic body radiation therapy the median unique TCR clone count was 9,500 to 11,000, and afterwards it fell to 6,500 to 8,000.

V was shortened by 3 bases and J by 3 bases, with 8 bases between the two germline ends. The CDR3 covers 13 residues. Germline-derived CDR1 and CDR2 are MNHEY and SMNVEV (reference sequence). CDR3 of TCR beta was amplified from genomic DNA via a two-round multiplex PCR. Primers targeting each individual TRBV and TRBJ gene were applied in first-round PCR. TCRdb reanalysed the multiplex PCR reads using MiXCR and keeps one entry per CDR3 protein. The sample comprises about 59,000 distinct CDR3 sequences, 26% of which are singletons, and under 10% rests with the top ten. This clonotype was detected many times. The antigen is unknown.

The sequencing here drew on PBMCs, taken before or after stereotactic body radiation therapy (not recorded which). The chain employs TRBV27 and TRBJ1-1, with D uncertain. This receptor was obtained from a donor over 45 with non-small cell lung cancer. The CDR3 DNA reads as TGTGCCAGCAGTTTTCAATCGCACACTGAAGCTTTCTTT. Translated, it gives CASSFQSHTEAFF.